Listed below are T cell receptor beta chains from one sample, sequenced in a study of blood T cell repertoires in COVID-19. Libraries were prepared by immunoSEQ multiplex PCR; TCRdb keeps only in-frame clonotypes and omits some of them. The sample holds 270,000 or so clones; about 87% are singletons and the top ten take roughly 1.2%. Sequencing was done on a sample of PBMCs or T cells enriched from blood (not recorded which). The receptors were gathered from a woman in her thirties or forties with acute COVID-19. Both conserved end residues are part of each CDR3. D genes are given only for firm matches. Expanded clones get a size class; other rows say once, few or many, or leave the size out.

D gene,clone size,J gene,V gene,CDR3 DNA,CDR3 protein
NA,NA,TRBJ2-5,TRBV30,TGTGCCTGGAGTGCCTTCTGGGGCGGAGAGACCCAGTACTTC,CAWSAFWGGETQYF
NA,once,TRBJ1-6,TRBV6-5,TGTGCCAGCAGTTACTTGGCCCGGGAGGGTAATTCACCCCTCCACTTT,CASSYLAREGNSPLHF
NA,NA,TRBJ2-5,TRBV20-1,TGCAGTGTTCCGGACTGGGAGACCCAGTACTTC,CSVPDWETQYF
TRBD1,NA,TRBJ1-4,TRBV19,TGTGCCAGTAGTATACAGGGGGGCTATGAAAAACTGTTTTTT,CASSIQGGYEKLFF
NA,NA,TRBJ2-1,TRBV20-1,TGCAGTGCTACCGACAATGAGCAGTTCTTC,CSATDNEQFF
TRBD1,NA,TRBJ1-2,TRBV10-3,TGTGCCATCAGCAGGGGACAGACTTGGAACTATGGCTACACCTTC,CAISRGQTWNYGYTF
NA,once,TRBJ1-5,TRBV7-9,TGTGCCAGCAGCCCAACAAAAAGCAATCAGCCCCAGCATTTT,CASSPTKSNQPQHF
TRBD2,once,TRBJ2-3,TRBV24-1,TGTGCCACCAGTGACTCTAACTTAGCGGGAGGTTTTAGGTTTAGCACAGATACGCAGTATTTT,CATSDSNLAGGFRFSTDTQYF
TRBD1,NA,TRBJ1-1,TRBV27,TGTGCCAGCAGTGTGACAGGGGTTGGGACTGAAGCTTTCTTT,CASSVTGVGTEAFF
TRBD1,NA,TRBJ1-5,TRBV28,TGTGCCAGCCAGACAGGGGTCAGTCAGCCCCAGCATTTT,CASQTGVSQPQHF
NA,NA,TRBJ1-6,TRBV28,TGTGCCAGCAGGGCCGCCCGCTCCTATAATTCACCCCTCCACTTT,CASRAARSYNSPLHF
NA,NA,TRBJ1-1,TRBV19,TGTGCCAGTACCAGTATAACCGGGGGGGAGATGAACACTGAAGCTTTCTTT,CASTSITGGEMNTEAFF
TRBD1,NA,TRBJ1-2,TRBV27,TGTGCCAGCGGAAGACAGGGTACGACTAACTATGGCTACACCTTC,CASGRQGTTNYGYTF
TRBD1,NA,TRBJ2-5,TRBV19,TGTGCCAGTAGCAAACTTACAGGGGTGAGAGAGACCCAGTACTTC,CASSKLTGVRETQYF
TRBD1,NA,TRBJ1-5,TRBV10-3,TGTGCCATCAGTGAGGGACAGGGACTCAATCAGCCCCAGCATTTT,CAISEGQGLNQPQHF
NA,NA,TRBJ1-2,TRBV3-1/TRBV3-2,TGTGCCAGCAGCCCCCGGGGGGGGTATGGCTACACCTTC,CASSPRGGYGYTF
NA,NA,TRBJ1-6,TRBV2,TGTGCCAGCAGGGGGGGGCCGGGGTCACCCCTCCACTTT,CASRGGPGSPLHF